These T cell receptor beta chains were read from a single sample in a study of response to subunit inactivated influenza vaccine. A single record per CDR3 protein comes from TCRdb applying MiXCR to the RT-PCR reads. The table has about 530,000 distinct CDR3 sequences, approximately 13% seen once. Specimen: PBMCs from blood, collected 35 to 45 days after vaccination. These TCRs come from a man aged 50-59 years who received an inactivated influenza vaccine. The CDR3 runs from the conserved cysteine through the conserved F or W. The D gene is left open where the match is weak. Only part of the rows carry a size: once, few, many, or a class if the clone is expanded.

>TRBJ2-7|TRBV28|TRBD2|-
CASRPTGLGLEQYF
TGTGCCAGCAGACCAACGGGACTAGGACTCGAGCAGTACTTC
>TRBJ2-2|TRBV24-1|TRBD1|-
CATSDFHGQGGTGELFF
TGTGCCACCAGTGATTTTCATGGACAGGGAGGTACCGGGGAGCTGTTTTTT
>TRBJ2-2|TRBV29-1|-|many
CSGRTSHTGELFF
TGCAGCGGCCGTACTTCACACACCGGGGAGCTGTTTTTT
>TRBJ1-5|TRBV20-1|TRBD1|once
CSARTGGTGGNQPQHF
TGCAGTGCCCGAACAGGGGGCACTGGAGGCAATCAGCCCCAGCATTTT
>TRBJ2-1|TRBV4-1|-|few
CASSQVGEHEQFF
TGCGCCAGCAGCCAAGTGGGGGAGCATGAGCAGTTCTTC
>TRBJ2-7|TRBV14|TRBD2|-
CATSQGLAGYYEQYF
TGTGCCACCAGCCAAGGACTAGCGGGCTACTACGAGCAGTACTTC
>TRBJ2-2|TRBV5-1|TRBD2|-
CASSPLSGGTGELFF
TGCGCCAGCAGCCCCTTGTCGGGGGGGACCGGGGAGCTGTTTTTT
>TRBJ2-7|TRBV20-1|-|-
CSARDGAGDRYEQYF
TGCAGTGCTAGAGATGGGGCAGGGGATCGCTACGAGCAGTACTTC
>TRBJ1-4|TRBV6-2/TRBV6-3|-|few
CASSYGTPTTNEKLFF
TGTGCCAGCAGTTACGGGACACCAACAACTAATGAAAAACTGTTTTTT
>TRBJ2-7|TRBV12-3/TRBV12-4|TRBD2|many
CASGTPGLAGGEQYF
TGTGCCAGCGGGACTCCGGGACTAGCGGGGGGCGAGCAGTACTTC